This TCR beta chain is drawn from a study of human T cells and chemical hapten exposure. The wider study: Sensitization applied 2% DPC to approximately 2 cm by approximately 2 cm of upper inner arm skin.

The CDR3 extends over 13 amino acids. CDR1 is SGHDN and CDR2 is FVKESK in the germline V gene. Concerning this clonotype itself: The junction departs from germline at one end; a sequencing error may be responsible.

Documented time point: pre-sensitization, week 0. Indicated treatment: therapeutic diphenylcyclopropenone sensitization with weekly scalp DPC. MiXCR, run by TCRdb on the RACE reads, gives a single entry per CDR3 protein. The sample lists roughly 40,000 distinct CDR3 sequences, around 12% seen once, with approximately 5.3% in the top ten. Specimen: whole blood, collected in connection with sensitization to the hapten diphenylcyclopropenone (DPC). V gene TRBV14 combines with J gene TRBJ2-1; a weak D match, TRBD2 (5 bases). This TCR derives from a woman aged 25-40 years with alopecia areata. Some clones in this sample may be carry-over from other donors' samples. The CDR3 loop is CAGEAGVDNEQFF. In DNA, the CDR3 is TGTGCCGGAGAGGCCGGGGTCGACAATGAACAGTTCTTC.